The present entry profiles one T cell receptor beta chain with its context. Its antigen is unknown. Per-base quality was not reported, and no clone a single base away is much larger than it. This record belongs to a study of T cell responses to AZD1222 COVID-19 vaccine (dated by TCRdb to the early 2020s). Context from the whole study: A total of around 240 trial participants underwent TCR sequencing, of whom 207 received two doses of AZD1222 and about 25 received two doses of the MenACWY control vaccine. Trial participants were enrolled into age subgroups of 18-55, 56-69 and 70-plus years, which contained roughly 140, 27 and 60 TCR-sequenced participants, respectively.

The CDR3 regions of human TCRbeta chains were analyzed by immunosequencing. The original methods were these. Repertoire TCRs were matched against a reference library of SARS-CoV-2-specific TCRs generated with the MIRA antigen-specificity platform. Breadth meant the fraction of unique TCRs that were SARS-CoV-2-associated, whereas depth meant the fraction of total T cells that were SARS-CoV-2-associated. Using the MIRA data, each spike-specific TCR was mapped to the spike region that the TCR reacts to and placed in a CD4 or CD8 class. Log10-transformed breadth and depth values were compared by one-way ANOVA with Sidak's multiple comparisons tests. TCRdb took over this immuneACCESS table, retaining in-frame rearrangements with V and J assigned. Such tables are incomplete; in checked studies, under half of the missing clones stem from an unresolved V gene, and the remainder is unexplained. The V and J calls and the clone size are those of that table, but D and trimming were determined from the DNA. The sample has around 200,000 clones on record, more than 75% of them singletons. About 24% of the sample is taken by the ten largest.

The CDR3 measures 14 amino acids from cysteine to phenylalanine. Just the 42-base CDR3 DNA is kept, in frame starting at base 1. The germline V gene (reference sequence) gives CDR1 as LNHNV and CDR2 as YYDKDF. The germline ends are 17 bases apart after V is trimmed by 7 bases and J by 7 bases. Study-wide findings and limitations: The 56-69-year group was small, and its depth increase did not reach significance, likely because of low power. The whole spike protein was spanned by vaccine-associated CD4 TCRs, and dominant responses were seen in regions 160-218 and 743-854. Epitopes outside the regions mutated in the B.1.351 and B.1.1.7 variants were reportedly recognized by nearly half of the unique spike-specific TCRs. Conclusions about previously exposed vaccinees were limited because only five to seven AZD1222 recipients were SARS-CoV-2 seropositive at baseline. Participants were mostly white British and included more females than males, and it was suggested by the authors that clonal diversity may have been underestimated. Spike-specific TCR breadth and depth rose significantly after two AZD1222 doses compared with day 0 and with MenACWY recipients. Because no day 14 peak-response samples were available, the repertoires could be characterized only after the peak T cell response.

Per the publication, the time point label means: about 28 days (+/-7) after the second vaccine dose. Because spike-specific TCR depth and breadth did not differ between the two schedules, AZD1222 recipients who got a second dose at roughly 4 weeks were pooled with those who got a second dose at roughly 12 weeks. Vaccinee samples were obtained from the UK trials COV001 and COV002, which included a single-blind randomized controlled phase 2/3 trial of AZD1222 (ChAdOx1 nCoV-19) in healthy adults. Trial participant PBMC samples were collected at day 0 and day 28 after the second dose for TCRbeta chain sequencing.

The sequence derives from an adult who received the AZD1222 COVID-19 vaccine. The chain couples TRBV15 to TRBJ2-1; there is no confident call for the D gene. The starting material was peripheral blood, obtained 28 days after the second AZD1222 dose. The CDR3 here reads CATKVVSERNEQFF. The sequence in DNA is TGTGCCACCAAAGTGGTTAGTGAGAGAAATGAGCAGTTCTTC.